Below are 32 T cell receptor beta chains sequenced from a single sample in a study of T cell responses to AZD1222 COVID-19 vaccine. Produced via immunoSEQ multiplex PCR; TCRdb's table is partial and in-frame only. The sample yields more than 100,000 clones, approximately 88% seen once. The specimen was peripheral blood, collected on day 0 of AZD1222 vaccination. All receptors derive from an adult in good health.

This chain uses TRBV6-5 with TRBJ1-2; D unresolved. The CDR3 runs 12 residues. The ends were cut back, 3 bases at V and 2 bases at J, with 4 bases in the middle. CDR1 MNHEY and CDR2 SVGAGI come from the germline V gene. CDR3 nucleotide sequence: TGTGCCAGCAGTTATAGCAACTATGGCTACACCTTC. It translates to CASSYSNYGYTF.

V and J are TRBV6-1 and TRBJ2-7; TRBD2 matches 7 bases. The CDR3 length is 16 residues. Looked up from germline, CDR1 is MNHNS and CDR2 is SASEGT. Losses at the gene ends were 3 bases for V and 2 bases for J; bases not matched to a gene: 10. This CDR3 reads CASSDHMSSGPYEQYF. CDR3 DNA sequence: TGTGCCAGCAGTGACCATATGTCTAGCGGTCCCTACGAGCAGTACTTC.

This clone appeared a single time. The rearrangement uses TRBV11-2 and TRBJ2-5; the match to TRBD2 covers 10 bases. Germline V gene data show CDR1 as SGHAT and CDR2 as FQNNGV. V shed 5 bases and J 5 bases; nucleotides not matched to a gene: 5. The CDR3 loop spans 14 amino acids. CDR3 nucleotides: TGTGCCAGCAGCACTAGCGGGGTGGGGGAGACCCAGTACTTC. It codes for CASSTSGVGETQYF.

This clone has a single count. The chain has TRBV7-3 and TRBJ2-2; tentatively, D is TRBD1 (6 bases). The V and J ends lost 1 base and 0 bases respectively, with 9 bases between them. The CDR3 consists of 16 residues. Germline CDR1 and CDR2: SGHTA and FQGTGA. The CDR3 is CASSLMGHTNTGELFF. In DNA, the CDR3 is TGTGCCAGCAGCTTAATGGGACACACGAACACCGGGGAGCTGTTTTTT.

The chain uses TRBV19 and TRBJ1-6; D perhaps matches TRBD1 (6 bases). CDR3 length: 16 amino acids. The V gene lost 4 bases and the J gene lost 2 bases, with 12 bases spanning the gap. The germline CDR1 and CDR2 sequences are LNHDA and SQIVND (reference sequence). The CDR3 sequence is CASSTQGSAYNSPLHF. The DNA for the CDR3 is TGTGCCAGTAGTACGCAGGGGAGCGCCTATAATTCACCCCTCCACTTT.

V usage is TRBV27 and J usage is TRBJ2-7; 7 bases line up with TRBD1. Trimming at V came to 5 bases and at J to 4 bases, leaving 8 bases not matched to a gene. The germline CDR1 and CDR2 sequences are MNHEY and SMNVEV (reference sequence). The CDR3 covers 14 residues. The CDR3 reads CASSLRDRLYEQYF. Here the CDR3 DNA reads TGTGCCAGCAGTCTAAGGGACAGATTATACGAGCAGTACTTC.

J is TRBJ2-7 and V is TRBV27; D gene uncertain. Germline V gene lookup returns CDR1 MNHEY and CDR2 SMNVEV (reference sequence). There are 15 residues in the CDR3. Trimming cost V 6 bases and J 0 bases, with 15 bases left between them. In DNA, the CDR3 is TGTGCCAGCAGGCCCCGGGCTGATGGCTCCTACGAGCAGTACTTC. This encodes CASRPRADGSYEQYF.

The V gene is TRBV5-8, the J gene TRBJ1-1; no definite D call. CDR1 and CDR2 from the germline V gene are SGHTS and YDEGEE. Trimming removed 1 base at V and 10 bases at J, with 8 bases between. The CDR3 contains 11 residues. CDR3 region: CASSLYSGAFF. In nucleotides, the CDR3 is TGTGCCAGCAGCTTGTACTCGGGAGCTTTCTTT.

A single count supports this clone. The chain is built from TRBV19 and TRBJ1-2, with a possible D match to TRBD1 (6 bases). Per germline, CDR1 LNHDA and CDR2 SQIVND (reference sequence). V was clipped by 11 bases and J by 8 bases, with 27 bases between them. The CDR3 runs to 15 residues. CDR3 residues: CAVTPRGGARVGYTF. CDR3 coding DNA: TGTGCCGTCACCCCGAGGGGGGGGGCGAGGGTCGGCTACACCTTC. The variable domain in full, with the rest retrieved from reference TRBV19 and TRBJ1-2, is DGGITQSPKYLFRKEGQNVTLSCEQNLNHDAMYWYRQDPGQGLRLIYYSQIVNDFQKGDIAEGYSVSREKKESFPLTVTSAQKNPTAFYLCAVTPRGGARVGYTFGSGTRLTVV.

V gene TRBV2 combines with J gene TRBJ2-2, with D perhaps TRBD1 (6 bases). CDR1 is SNHLY and CDR2 is FYNNEI in the germline V gene. V was shortened by 6 bases and J by 2 bases, with 10 bases between the two germline ends. This CDR3 has 14 residues. CDR3 sequence (DNA): TGTGCCAGCAGGAGGGACACCAACACCGGGGAGCTGTTTTTT. Translation gives CASRRDTNTGELFF.

V and J are TRBV6-5 and TRBJ2-5, with D perhaps TRBD2 (6 bases). V shed 2 bases and J shed 6 bases, with 16 bases lying between them. This CDR3 comprises 15 residues. Looked up from germline, CDR1 is MNHEY and CDR2 is SVGAGI. DNA of the CDR3: TGTGCCAGCAGTTACGCGGGGCAGAGGGGACAGACCCAGTACTTC. Protein sequence: CASSYAGQRGQTQYF.

This clone was seen more than once but under ten times. This chain connects TRBV24-1 to TRBJ2-1, with 7 bases identical to TRBD2. The ends lost 1 base at V and 6 bases at J; junction bases unmatched: 8. This CDR3 is built from 16 residues. CDR1 and CDR2 from the germline V gene are KGHDR and SFDVKD. The CDR3 sequence: CATSDFTSANSNEQFF. DNA of the CDR3: TGTGCCACCAGTGATTTCACTAGCGCCAACTCCAATGAGCAGTTCTTC.

The V and J genes are TRBV7-2 and TRBJ1-3; D is unclear. Germline-derived CDR1 and CDR2 are SGHTA and FQGNSA. The germline V and J ends were trimmed by 1 base and 0 bases, with 13 bases remaining between them. CDR3 length equals 17 residues. In DNA form, the CDR3 reads TGTGCCAGCAGCTTAGTGCCCCCTGGGAGCTCTGGAAACACCATATATTTT. This encodes CASSLVPPGSSGNTIYF. Based on the CDR3 plus reference TRBV7-2 and TRBJ1-3, the full variable domain is GAGVSQSPSNKVTEKGKDVELRCDPISGHTALYWYRQSLGQGLEFLIYFQGNSAPDKSGLPSDRFSAERTGGSVSTLTIQRTQQEDSAVYLCASSLVPPGSSGNTIYFGEGSWLTVV.

This clone was picked up one time. The chain links TRBV7-2 to TRBJ2-2, with TRBD2 as a possible D gene (7 bases). Looked up from germline, CDR1 is SGHTA and CDR2 is FQGNSA. Trimming shortened V by 3 bases and J by 4 bases, and 12 bases separated the two germline ends. This CDR3 is built from 15 residues. The DNA for the CDR3 is TGTGCCAGCAGCTTGGGGGGGGCGAGCACCGGGGAGCTGTTTTTT. Translation: CASSLGGASTGELFF.

The CDR3 DNA sequence: TGTGCCAGCAGCTTGATGTCTGGGGGAGTTAGAGAGACCCAGTACTTC. It translates to CASSLMSGGVRETQYF. The rearrangement uses TRBV5-4 and TRBJ2-5; D may match TRBD1 or TRBD2 (5 bases each). This CDR3 is built from 16 residues. Trimming left V 1 base short and J 4 bases short, with 17 bases between. Germline V lookup: CDR1 SGHNT, CDR2 YYREEE (reference sequence).

The rearrangement uses TRBV19 and TRBJ2-3; no definite D call. The germline V and J ends were trimmed by 6 bases and 3 bases, with 13 bases remaining between them. Germline V gene data show CDR1 as LNHDA and CDR2 as SQIVND (reference sequence). CDR3 length: 14 amino acids. CDR3 region: CASREMWQTDTQYF. CDR3 DNA: TGTGCCAGTAGAGAGATGTGGCAGACAGATACGCAGTATTTT.

The rearrangement uses TRBV5-4 and TRBJ2-1, with 7 bases identical to TRBD2. The CDR3 totals 15 residues. Germline V gene lookup returns CDR1 SGHNT and CDR2 YYREEE (reference sequence). The V and J ends lost 0 bases and 2 bases, in that order; junction bases with no gene match: 2. In DNA form, the CDR3 reads TGTGCCAGCAGCTTGGGCGGGGGAACCTACAATGAGCAGTTCTTC. The encoded protein is CASSLGGGTYNEQFF.

This clone was found a few times. In nucleotides, the CDR3 is TGTGCCAGCAGCGTATCTAGCGGGGGTAGCACAGATACGCAGTATTTT. This gives the protein CASSVSSGGSTDTQYF. The V gene is TRBV9, the J gene TRBJ2-3; 10 nucleotides line up with TRBD2. CDR1 is SGDLS, CDR2 YYNGEE, per germline. After removal of 1 base from V and 0 bases from J, the junction contained 2 bases not matched to a gene. The CDR3 spans 16 residues.

The gene calls are TRBV7-2 and TRBJ1-2; 7 positions match TRBD1. Per germline, CDR1 SGHTA and CDR2 FQGNSA. This CDR3 spans 17 amino acids. With 0 bases clipped from V and 0 bases from J, the junction kept 7 bases outside the gene matches. The CDR3 bases are TGTGCCAGCAGCTTAGCTGGGACAGTGGTTCCTAACTATGGCTACACCTTC. This sequence encodes CASSLAGTVVPNYGYTF.

The gene calls are TRBV7-3 and TRBJ1-2; no reliable D call. The germline CDR1 and CDR2 sequences are SGHTA and FQGTGA. Between the trimmed V and J ends, which lost 1 base and 2 bases, there was a span of 14 bases. The CDR3 is made up of 16 amino acids. CDR3 in DNA: TGTGCCAGCAGCTTAAGGGCGGATGGCGGCAACTATGGCTACACCTTC. Its translation is CASSLRADGGNYGYTF.

The chain carries TRBV6-6 and TRBJ2-7, with TRBD2 matching 11 bases. Trimming removed 7 bases from V and 2 bases from J; junction bases left unmatched: 7. Germline loops: CDR1 MNHNY, CDR2 SVGAGI (reference sequence). The CDR3 loop spans 15 amino acids. The CDR3 spells CASISLAGGPYEQYF. The CDR3 DNA follows: TGTGCCAGCATAAGTTTAGCGGGGGGGCCCTACGAGCAGTACTTC.

This rearrangement joins TRBV9 to TRBJ1-2; D perhaps matches TRBD1 (5 bases). The CDR3 contains 14 residues. From germline, CDR1 is SGDLS and CDR2 YYNGEE. V lost 0 bases and J 4 bases, leaving 10 bases between the germline ends. For the CDR3, the DNA is TGTGCCAGCAGCGTAGAAGGGGCAGGCTATGGCTACACCTTC. Protein: CASSVEGAGYGYTF.

V is TRBV29-1 and J is TRBJ1-1; D possibly corresponds to TRBD1 (5 bases). Trimming stripped 5 bases from V and 2 bases from J, with 9 bases between. The CDR3 is 12 residues long. The germline V gene has CDR1 SQVTM and CDR2 ANQGSEA. The CDR3: CSVLTGNTEAFF. The CDR3 region has the DNA TGCAGCGTTCTTACAGGAAACACTGAAGCTTTCTTT.

The chain links TRBV5-1 to TRBJ2-5; 13 bases are shared with TRBD2. The CDR3 runs to 14 residues. CDR1 SGHRS and CDR2 YFSETQ come from the germline V gene. J was trimmed by 7 bases and V by 4 bases; bases with no gene match: 4. CDR3 in DNA: TGCGCCAGCAGCCCTCGGACTAGCGGGGGGACCCAGTACTTC. Translating it yields CASSPRTSGGTQYF. The whole variable domain, remainder taken from reference TRBV5-1 and TRBJ2-5, is KAGVTQTPRYLIKTRGQQVTLSCSPISGHRSVSWYQQTPGQGLQFLFEYFSETQRNKGNFPGRFSGRQFSNSRSEMNVSTLELGDSALYLCASSPRTSGGTQYFGPGTRLLVL.

The V and J genes are TRBV3-1 (or the pseudogene TRBV3-2) and TRBJ1-1; D might be TRBD1 (6 bases). The V end was cut by 1 base, the J end by 2 bases, with 11 bases between. CDR3 length: 15 residues. Germline V CDR1 and CDR2: LGHDT, YNNKEL (reference sequence). CDR3 protein: CASSQGGAGNTEAFF. CDR3 nucleotides: TGTGCCAGCAGCCAAGGGGGGGCCGGTAACACTGAAGCTTTCTTT.

The chain joins TRBV10-1 to TRBJ2-2; D gene ambiguous. V was pared by 3 bases and J by 3 bases, with 2 bases between. The germline V gene encodes CDR1 WNHNN and CDR2 SYGVQD (reference sequence). The CDR3 consists of 12 residues. Here the CDR3 DNA reads TGCGCCAGCAGTGACTACACCGGGGAGCTGTTTTTT. It yields the protein CASSDYTGELFF.

In DNA form, the CDR3 reads TGTGCCTGGAGTGTACCTTGGGGAATGGAGTACTTC. Its translation is CAWSVPWGMEYF. This chain uses TRBV30 with TRBJ2-7; D remains unclear. Germline assignment: CDR1 GTSNPN and CDR2 SVGIG (reference sequence). The V gene lost 0 bases and the J gene lost 11 bases, with 14 bases spanning the gap. The CDR3 totals 12 residues.

The chain combines TRBV28 with TRBJ1-3; D is undetermined. This CDR3 is 12 amino acids long. Per the germline V gene, CDR1 is MDHEN and CDR2 is SYDVKM. Deletions cut 7 bases from V and 0 bases from J, with 4 bases between. The CDR3 here is CASIASGNTIYF. The CDR3 nucleotides are TGTGCCAGCATCGCCTCTGGAAACACCATATATTTT.

The J gene is TRBJ2-3, the V gene TRBV28, with 9 bases aligning to TRBD1. CDR1 and CDR2 (germline): MDHEN, SYDVKM. The CDR3 loop spans 15 amino acids. The ends lost 1 base at V and 3 bases at J; junction bases unmatched: 2. The CDR3 DNA follows: TGTGCCAGCAGTTTATCGGGACAGGGAACAGATACGCAGTATTTT. It translates to CASSLSGQGTDTQYF.

The genes are TRBV11-2 and TRBJ2-5; 13 bases agree with TRBD2. The CDR3 contains 13 residues. The germline CDR1 and CDR2 sequences are SGHAT and FQNNGV. With 11 bases clipped from V and 3 bases from J, the junction kept 3 bases outside the gene matches. CDR3 nucleotide sequence: TGTGCCTCGACTAGCGGGGGGAAAGAGACCCAGTACTTC. Translated, it gives CASTSGGKETQYF.

The genes are TRBV11-2 and TRBJ2-1; no firm D call. The V end lost 6 bases, the J end lost 6 bases, and 18 bases lay between the germline ends. Germline-derived CDR1 and CDR2 are SGHAT and FQNNGV. This CDR3 is 15 amino acids long. The DNA for the CDR3 is TGTGCCAGCAGTTGGGTGATGGGCGGAATCAATGAGCAGTTCTTC. Amino acids: CASSWVMGGINEQFF. Full variable domain (remainder filled in from reference TRBV11-2 and TRBJ2-1): EAGVAQSPRYKIIEKRQSVAFWCNPISGHATLYWYQQILGQGPKLLIQFQNNGVVDDSQLPKDRFSAERLKGVDSTLKIQPAKLEDSAVYLCASSWVMGGINEQFFGPGTRLTVL.

The V and J genes are TRBV25-1 and TRBJ1-1; D unclear. Germline values: CDR1 MGHDK, CDR2 SYGVNS. V was pared by 7 bases and J by 5 bases, with 8 bases between. The CDR3 has 11 residues. The CDR3 here is CASTRNTEAFF. The CDR3 DNA is TGTGCCAGCACCCGGAATACTGAAGCTTTCTTT.